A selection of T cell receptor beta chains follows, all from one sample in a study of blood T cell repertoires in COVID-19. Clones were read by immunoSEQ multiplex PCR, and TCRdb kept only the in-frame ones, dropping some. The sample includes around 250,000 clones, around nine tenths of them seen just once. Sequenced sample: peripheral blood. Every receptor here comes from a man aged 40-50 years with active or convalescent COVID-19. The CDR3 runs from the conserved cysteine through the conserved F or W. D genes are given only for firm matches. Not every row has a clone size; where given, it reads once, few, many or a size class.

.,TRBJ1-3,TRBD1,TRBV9,TGTGCCAGCAGCGGCCCGGCAGGGGGGTCTGGAAACACCATATATTTT,CASSGPAGGSGNTIYF
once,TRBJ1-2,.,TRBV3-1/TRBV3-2,TGTGCCAGCAGCCAAGATCCCGGGGGGGACTATGGCTACACCTTC,CASSQDPGGDYGYTF
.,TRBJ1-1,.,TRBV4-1,TGCGCCAGCAGCCAAGGGAGGAACACTGAAGCTTTCTTT,CASSQGRNTEAFF
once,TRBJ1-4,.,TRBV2,TGTGCCAGCAGTGGGTGGAGGGGAAGCTCAACTAATGAAAAACTGTTTTTT,CASSGWRGSSTNEKLFF
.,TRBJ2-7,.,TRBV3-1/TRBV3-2,TGTGCCAGCAGCCAAGATCGTCTAGCTCGGTACGAGCAGTACTTC,CASSQDRLARYEQYF
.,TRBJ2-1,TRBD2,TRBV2,TGTGCCAGCAGTACAACTAGACTAGCGGTGTACAATGAGCAGTTCTTC,CASSTTRLAVYNEQFF
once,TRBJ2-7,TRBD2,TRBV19,TGTGCCAGTAGTATCTTTGCGGGAGGGTACTCCTACGAGCAGTACTTC,CASSIFAGGYSYEQYF
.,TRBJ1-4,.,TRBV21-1,TGTGCCAGCAGCAAAGCGCGGGGTAATGAAAAACTGTTTTTT,CASSKARGNEKLFF
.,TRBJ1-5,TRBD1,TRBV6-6,TGTGCCAGCAGTTATTGGGACAGAAATCAGCCCCAGCATTTT,CASSYWDRNQPQHF
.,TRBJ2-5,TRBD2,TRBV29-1,TGCAGCGTTAGGCGGGAGTGGGAGACCCAGTACTTC,CSVRREWETQYF
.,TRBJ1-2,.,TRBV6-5,TGTGCCAGCAGCTGGGAGAGCCAGGCTAACTATGGCTACACCTTC,CASSWESQANYGYTF
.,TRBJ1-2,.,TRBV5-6,TGTGCCAGCAGCTTGGCGCAAGCCGACTATGGCTACACCTTC,CASSLAQADYGYTF
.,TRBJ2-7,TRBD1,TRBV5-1,TGCGCCAGCAGTCAATTCGGGACAGGGAAGGACGAGCAGTACTTC,CASSQFGTGKDEQYF
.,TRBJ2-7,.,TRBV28,TGTGCCAGCAGTCAGGAGGGTGGCGAGCAGTACTTC,CASSQEGGEQYF
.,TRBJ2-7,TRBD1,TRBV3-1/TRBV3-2,TGTGCCAGCAGCCCCGGGACAGGCCTTCGGAGGGAGCAGTACTTC,CASSPGTGLRREQYF
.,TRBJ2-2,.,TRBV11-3,TGTGCCAGCAGCCCGATCGGAGGGGTCCCCGGGGAGCTGTTTTTT,CASSPIGGVPGELFF
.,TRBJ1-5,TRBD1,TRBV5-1,TGCGCCAGCAGCCCGGACAGGGGCCTTCAGCCCCAGCATTTT,CASSPDRGLQPQHF
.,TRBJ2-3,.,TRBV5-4,TGTGCCAGCAGCTTAAGCGGATCTAGCACAGATACGCAGTATTTT,CASSLSGSSTDTQYF
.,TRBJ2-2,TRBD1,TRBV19,TGTGCCAGTAGTATCCGACAGGGCAGGATCGGGGAGCTGTTTTTT,CASSIRQGRIGELFF
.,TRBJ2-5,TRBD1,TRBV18,TGTGCCAGCTCGCCCCGGGACAGTCAAGAGACCCAGTACTTC,CASSPRDSQETQYF
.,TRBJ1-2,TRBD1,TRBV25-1,TGTGCCAGCAGTGAATCCGGGACAGGGACCTATGGCTACACCTTC,CASSESGTGTYGYTF
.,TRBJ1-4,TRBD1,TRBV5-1,TGCGCCAGCAGCTTGGCCCCACAGGGGGGAGAAAAACTGTTTTTT,CASSLAPQGGEKLFF